One sample yielded the 20 T cell receptor beta chains listed below, sequenced in a study of shared clonotypes between healthy human individuals. Some clones are missing from TCRdb's copy, which holds only in-frame ones; the method was immunoSEQ multiplex PCR. This sample has around 2,000,000 clones; approximately 94% occur once, and the top ten carry roughly 1%. Terminally differentiated effector memory CD45RA+ cells were excluded by CCR7 positive selection of CD45RO-negative cells. Sequencing was done on a sample of naive CD8+ T cells sorted from blood. Every receptor here comes from a man younger than 35 in good health.

A remark on this clone: The same CDR3 is also encoded by other DNA sequences in this sample. The V and J genes are TRBV6-5 and TRBJ2-2; perhaps D is TRBD1 or TRBD2 (5 bases each). Germline values: CDR1 MNHEY, CDR2 SVGAGI. This CDR3 spans 14 amino acids. V was cut by 4 bases and J by 2 bases, with 8 bases left in between. The chain's CDR3 is CASSWGSNTGELFF. The CDR3 DNA follows: TGTGCCAGCAGTTGGGGGAGTAACACCGGGGAGCTGTTTTTT.

The genes are TRBV11-2 and TRBJ2-3, with TRBD1 as a possible D gene (5 bases). The CDR3 spans 12 residues. The germline gives CDR1 SGHAT, CDR2 FQNNGV. Trimming shortened V by 5 bases and J by 5 bases, and 8 bases separated the two germline ends. The CDR3 bases are TGTGCCAGCAGCACAGGACGAGATACGCAGTATTTT. This codes for CASSTGRDTQYF.

This chain uses TRBV19 with TRBJ1-1; D is ambiguous. CDR3 length equals 13 residues. V lost 3 bases and J 5 bases, leaving 10 bases between the germline ends. Germline assignment: CDR1 LNHDA and CDR2 SQIVND (reference sequence). Here the CDR3 DNA reads TGTGCCAGTAGTATTGGGGTATGGACTGAAGCTTTCTTT. Translating gives CASSIGVWTEAFF.

This sequence joins TRBV5-1 and TRBJ2-5, with D hard to call. The CDR3 length is 13 residues. Germline CDR1 and CDR2: SGHRS and YFSETQ. V lost 5 bases and J 3 bases, leaving 11 bases between the germline ends. CDR3 residues: CASRWRLEETQYF. The CDR3 DNA reads TGCGCCAGCAGGTGGCGACTCGAAGAGACCCAGTACTTC. The whole variable domain, filled in from reference TRBV5-1 and TRBJ2-5, reads KAGVTQTPRYLIKTRGQQVTLSCSPISGHRSVSWYQQTPGQGLQFLFEYFSETQRNKGNFPGRFSGRQFSNSRSEMNVSTLELGDSALYLCASRWRLEETQYFGPGTRLLVL.

The chain links TRBV7-6 to TRBJ2-2; tentatively, D is TRBD1 or TRBD2 (6 bases each). The V and J ends lost 7 bases and 6 bases respectively, with 18 bases between them. Looked up from germline, CDR1 is SGHVS and CDR2 is FNYEAQ. The CDR3 has 15 residues. CDR3: CASKGGVDFSGELFF. The CDR3 DNA sequence: TGTGCCAGCAAGGGGGGCGTTGATTTCTCCGGGGAGCTGTTTTTT.

This clone is a singleton in its sample. V and J are TRBV27 and TRBJ2-3; weak D call: TRBD2 (6 bases). From germline, CDR1 is MNHEY and CDR2 SMNVEV (reference sequence). Trimming removed 4 bases at V and 3 bases at J, with 8 bases between. The CDR3 loop spans 13 amino acids. CDR3 region: CASSYGGTDTQYF. The CDR3 nucleotides are TGTGCCAGCAGTTATGGAGGGACAGATACGCAGTATTTT.

This clone was seen only once. This chain connects TRBV6-1 to TRBJ2-3; D possibly corresponds to TRBD2 (5 bases). Trimming cost V 6 bases and J 9 bases, with 16 bases left between them. Germline V gives CDR1 MNHNS, CDR2 SASEGT. The CDR3 sequence is 13 residues long. CDR3 bases: TGTGCCAGCAGAGATACGGGATTAATCACGCAGTATTTT. This encodes CASRDTGLITQYF.

The V and J genes are TRBV7-2 and TRBJ2-5; D is ambiguous. The V end was cut by 5 bases, the J end by 3 bases, with 16 bases between. CDR3 length: 15 amino acids. Germline CDR1 and CDR2: SGHTA and FQGNSA. DNA of the CDR3: TGTGCCAGCAGCGCAACTCGACTGGCTAAAGAGACCCAGTACTTC. Its protein product is CASSATRLAKETQYF. The entire variable domain, with the rest obtained from reference TRBV7-2 and TRBJ2-5, is as follows: GAGVSQSPSNKVTEKGKDVELRCDPISGHTALYWYRQSLGQGLEFLIYFQGNSAPDKSGLPSDRFSAERTGGSVSTLTIQRTQQEDSAVYLCASSATRLAKETQYFGPGTRLLVL.

V usage is TRBV4-3 and J usage is TRBJ1-2; the D is unclear. The CDR3 consists of 17 residues. Trimming cost V 0 bases and J 2 bases, with 16 bases left between them. CDR1 is LGHNA, CDR2 YSLEER, per germline. The CDR3 protein is CASSQDRQALGNYGYTF. The CDR3 bases are TGCGCCAGCAGCCAAGACCGGCAGGCACTCGGGAACTATGGCTACACCTTC.

Details on this clone: Other DNA sequences in the sample encode the same CDR3. This rearrangement joins TRBV5-1 to TRBJ2-3; D gene ambiguous. The CDR3 is 12 residues long. V dropped 1 base and J dropped 5 bases, with 5 bases sitting between them. Looked up from germline, CDR1 is SGHRS and CDR2 is YFSETQ. In nucleotides, the CDR3 is TGCGCCAGCAGCTTGTCCGGAGATACGCAGTATTTT. The encoded protein is CASSLSGDTQYF.

This clone appeared once. The chain joins TRBV27 to TRBJ2-7; TRBD2 is a possible D gene (5 bases). Per germline, CDR1 MNHEY and CDR2 SMNVEV (reference sequence). The CDR3 is 13 amino acids. Trimming took off 7 bases at V and 1 base at J, with 11 bases between the two ends. The CDR3 coding sequence is TGTGCCAGCATGGGGTGGGAGTCCTACGAGCAGTACTTC. Translation gives CASMGWESYEQYF.

Concerning this clone itself: The sample carries other DNA sequences with the same CDR3. The CDR3 region is CASSLEGANTEAFF. The CDR3 DNA sequence: TGTGCCAGCAGCTTGGAGGGGGCGAACACTGAAGCTTTCTTT. The chain employs TRBV7-8 and TRBJ1-1; 7 bases are shared with TRBD1. After removal of 3 bases from V and 1 base from J, the junction contained 2 bases not matched to a gene. The germline V gene has CDR1 SGHVS and CDR2 FQNEAQ. The CDR3 spans 14 residues. Filled out from reference TRBV7-8 and TRBJ1-1, the complete variable domain reads GAGVSQSPRYKVAKRGQDVALRCDPISGHVSLFWYQQALGQGPEFLTYFQNEAQLDKSGLPSDRFFAERPEGSVSTLKIQRTQQEDSAVYLCASSLEGANTEAFFGQGTRLTVV.

V is TRBV27 and J is TRBJ2-1; TRBD1 matches 8 bases. CDR3 size: 15 residues. The trim removed 1 base at V and 6 bases at J, leaving 5 bases unmatched. The germline gives CDR1 MNHEY, CDR2 SMNVEV (reference sequence). The CDR3 sequence is CASSLWTGTGNEQFF. Written as DNA, the CDR3 is TGTGCCAGCAGTTTATGGACAGGGACCGGCAATGAGCAGTTCTTC.

V usage is TRBV19 and J usage is TRBJ2-2; D remains ambiguous. CDR1 and CDR2 from the germline V gene are LNHDA and SQIVND (reference sequence). V lost 7 bases, J lost 5 bases, and 11 bases lay in between. The CDR3 loop spans 13 amino acids. The CDR3 sequence: CASTGDGTGELFF. The CDR3 nucleotides are TGTGCCAGTACGGGTGATGGAACCGGGGAGCTGTTTTTT. The variable domain in full, with the rest retrieved from reference TRBV19 and TRBJ2-2, is DGGITQSPKYLFRKEGQNVTLSCEQNLNHDAMYWYRQDPGQGLRLIYYSQIVNDFQKGDIAEGYSVSREKKESFPLTVTSAQKNPTAFYLCASTGDGTGELFFGEGSRLTVL.

The chain links TRBV7-9 to TRBJ1-1, with no clear D. Germline loops: CDR1 SEHNR, CDR2 FQNEAQ (reference sequence). This CDR3 is built from 14 residues. The ends were cut back, 5 bases at V and 3 bases at J, with 13 bases in the middle. The CDR3 bases are TGTGCCAGCAGCCAGACATTTGGGGACACTGAAGCTTTCTTT. Protein sequence: CASSQTFGDTEAFF.

The chain carries TRBV7-2 and TRBJ1-1; the match to TRBD1 covers 9 bases. Germline V gene data show CDR1 as SGHTA and CDR2 as FQGNSA. V dropped 1 base and J dropped 6; count of bases not matched to a gene: 9. CDR3 length: 16 residues. The CDR3 nucleotides read TGTGCCAGCAGCTTAGTTCCGGGACAGGGCTGGGCTGAAGCTTTCTTT. Amino acids: CASSLVPGQGWAEAFF.

The chain links TRBV10-1 to TRBJ1-6; D is unclear. In germline, CDR1 is WNHNN, CDR2 SYGVQD (reference sequence). The CDR3 sequence is 17 residues long. Trimming removed 6 bases from V and 0 bases from J, with 15 bases in between. The CDR3 protein is CASSPRRTSSYNSPLHF. Here the CDR3 DNA reads TGCGCCAGCAGCCCCCGAAGAACTAGCTCCTATAATTCACCCCTCCACTTT.

V is TRBV4-1 and J is TRBJ2-5, with D possibly TRBD2 on 5 matching bases. Trimming took 1 base from V and 2 from J, leaving 17 bases between them. CDR3 size: 17 residues. Germline loops: CDR1 MGHRA, CDR2 YSYEKL. The CDR3 DNA follows: TGCGCCAGCAGCCAAGGATATACGGGGAGACGACAAGAGACCCAGTACTTC. Residues: CASSQGYTGRRQETQYF.

The chain employs TRBV6-1 and TRBJ1-1; D remains ambiguous. The CDR3 extends over 11 amino acids. The germline CDR1 and CDR2 sequences are MNHNS and SASEGT. The V gene lost 7 bases and the J gene lost 0 bases, with 3 bases spanning the gap. The CDR3 region is CASIVNTEAFF. In DNA, the CDR3 is TGTGCCAGCATCGTGAACACTGAAGCTTTCTTT.

In its sample, this clone was seen once. This sequence joins TRBV14 and TRBJ2-1, with a tentative D call TRBD2 (6 bases). The CDR3 is 14 amino acids. Germline CDR1 reads SGHDN; CDR2 reads FVKESK. V dropped 8 bases and J dropped 5 bases, with 16 bases sitting between them. Here the CDR3 reads CASQRGTLDNEQFF. DNA for the CDR3: TGTGCCAGCCAGAGAGGGACTCTGGACAATGAGCAGTTCTTC.